The present TCR beta chain was sequenced within a study of T cell responses to AZD1222 COVID-19 vaccine. CDR3 length equals 14 residues. V shed 8 bases and J 1 base; nucleotides not matched to a gene: 3. Germline V gene lookup returns CDR1 MNHNS and CDR2 SASEGT. General study results and limits: Recipients of AZD1222 seropositive at baseline numbered only 6 or 7. Regions left unmutated in variants are reportedly the target of nearly half of spike-specific TCRs. Spike-specific TCR breadth and depth grew following two AZD1222 doses.

Assay used: immunoSEQ multiplex PCR; TCRdb lists only in-frame clones, some missing. The sample has around 200,000 clones; about 91% are singletons. Regarding this clone: Its antigen remains unknown.

The genes are TRBV6-1 and TRBJ1-5, with TRBD1 matching over 9 bases. The clonotype originates from an adult in good health. The material sequenced was peripheral blood, taken on day 0 of AZD1222 vaccination. Here the CDR3 reads CASHGQGSNQPQHF. The DNA of the CDR3 is TGTGCCAGCCACGGACAGGGGAGCAATCAGCCCCAGCATTTT.